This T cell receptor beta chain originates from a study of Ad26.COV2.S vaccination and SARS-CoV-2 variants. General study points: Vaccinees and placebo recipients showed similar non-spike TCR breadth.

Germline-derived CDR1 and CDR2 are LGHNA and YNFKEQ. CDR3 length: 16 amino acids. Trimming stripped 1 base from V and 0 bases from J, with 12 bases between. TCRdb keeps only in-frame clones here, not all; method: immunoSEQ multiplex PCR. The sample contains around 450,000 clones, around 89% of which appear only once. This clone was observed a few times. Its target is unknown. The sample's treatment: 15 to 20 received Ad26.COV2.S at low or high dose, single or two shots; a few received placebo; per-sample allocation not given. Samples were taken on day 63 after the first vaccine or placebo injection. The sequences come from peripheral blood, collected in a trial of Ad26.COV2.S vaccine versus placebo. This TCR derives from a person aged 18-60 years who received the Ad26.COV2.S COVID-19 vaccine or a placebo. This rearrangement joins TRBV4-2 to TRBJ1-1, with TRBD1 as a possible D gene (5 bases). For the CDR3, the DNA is TGTGCCAGCAGCCAAGTTGGCGTCAGGGTGAACACTGAAGCTTTCTTT. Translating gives CASSQVGVRVNTEAFF.